This T cell receptor (beta chain) was profiled in a study of blood T cell repertoires in COVID-19. The germline CDR1 and CDR2 sequences are KGHSH and LQKENI. The junction had 6 bases not matched to a gene; V was cut back by 6 bases and J by 3 bases. The CDR3 runs 14 residues. Produced via immunoSEQ multiplex PCR; TCRdb's table is partial and in-frame only. The sample contains about 180,000 clones, around 83% of which appear only once. The sample was peripheral blood. The TCR was taken from a woman between 65 and 79 years old with COVID-19, enrolled during active disease. This chain connects TRBV18 to TRBJ2-7, with 9 nucleotides matching TRBD2. CDR3 in amino acids: CASSREGQSYEQYF. DNA of the CDR3: TGTGCCAGCTCGCGGGAGGGACAGAGCTACGAGCAGTACTTC.